Listed below are T cell receptor beta chains from one sample, sequenced in a study of cytomegalovirus exposure and HLA in healthy donors. The protocol was immunoSEQ multiplex PCR, while the TCRdb copy is restricted to in-frame clones and leaves out a portion. The data show some 160,000 clones, roughly 68% seen once. Sequencing input: PBMCs. These receptor sequences come from a man aged 55 to 70 in good health and CMV-seronegative. CDR3s leave out the opening cysteine and the closing phenylalanine or tryptophan. D genes are given only for firm matches.

j_call cdr3_length d_call v_call cdr3_aa
TRBJ1-2 13 NA TRBV15 ATSRALDRTSGYT
TRBJ2-7 12 TRBD1 TRBV19 ASSVGQGLYEQY
TRBJ1-1 11 TRBD1 TRBV6-1 ASRLQGDTEAF
TRBJ1-1 12 NA TRBV5-4 ASSLGGEGTEAF
TRBJ2-5 13 TRBD2 TRBV6-1 ASSELTSGGETQY
TRBJ1-4 15 NA TRBV28 ASSFPREGATNEKLF
TRBJ2-7 9 NA TRBV27 ASNSGYEQY
TRBJ1-6 13 NA TRBV9 ASSAFREINSPLH
TRBJ2-1 12 NA TRBV7-3 ASSSRLDWDEQF
TRBJ2-1 12 NA TRBV29-1 SVDSLGAHNEQF
TRBJ2-5 10 NA TRBV2 ASKLAGETQY
TRBJ1-3 11 NA TRBV27 ASSLAGGNTIY
TRBJ1-1 14 NA TRBV30 AWRLFSDSMNTEAF
TRBJ1-1 11 NA TRBV6-5 ASSYLQRGLAF
TRBJ1-2 11 NA TRBV30 AWSPGANYGYT
TRBJ2-2 15 TRBD1 TRBV7-3 ASRLRGPTSHTGELF
TRBJ2-3 13 TRBD1 TRBV6-6 ASSYRGQDTDTQY
TRBJ2-7 12 NA TRBV15 ATSSSTGTYEQY
TRBJ1-6 13 NA TRBV4-1 ASSQDQEANSPLH
TRBJ1-2 11 TRBD1 TRBV28 ASSRSGGSGYT
TRBJ1-3 12 NA TRBV6-6 ASRRTVSGNTIY
TRBJ1-5 15 TRBD1 TRBV19 ASSIHQGQIGNQPQH
TRBJ1-1 13 NA TRBV28 ASSFSGATNTEAF
TRBJ2-1 10 NA TRBV7-8 ASSLGGGVKL
TRBJ2-1 14 TRBD2 TRBV27 ASSLAGESSYNEQF
TRBJ2-3 15 TRBD1 TRBV9 ASSVGGQGALGDTQY
TRBJ2-7 12 NA TRBV5-1 ASSFGGASYEQY
TRBJ2-6 15 NA TRBV7-3 ASSLIPGFSGANVLT
TRBJ2-1 10 NA TRBV29-1 SVGKARSEQF
TRBJ1-5 12 TRBD1 TRBV5-1 ASSVGTDNQPQH
TRBJ2-3 13 TRBD2 TRBV25-1 ASSEFAGGTDTQY
TRBJ1-3 14 TRBD1 TRBV14 ASSGPRQGSGNTIY
TRBJ1-5 14 NA TRBV27 ASSSSRDTYNQPQH
TRBJ2-1 14 TRBD2 TRBV6-5 ASSYLRTSGRVEQF
TRBJ2-5 12 NA TRBV5-4 ASSLWQGTETQY
TRBJ1-3 13 NA TRBV6-5 ASSYARETGNTIY
TRBJ1-1 12 NA TRBV4-3 ASSQDRESTEAF
TRBJ1-5 11 NA TRBV6-1 ASRDTVWRPQH
TRBJ2-1 16 TRBD2 TRBV19 ASSIGAGALLSYNEQF
TRBJ2-5 12 TRBD1 TRBV9 ASSAGTGRETQY
TRBJ2-2 9 NA TRBV29-1 SVQVGGELF
TRBJ1-2 12 TRBD1 TRBV5-1 ASSPTGDGYGYT
TRBJ2-1 13 TRBD2 TRBV5-5 ASSLSGDSYNEQF
TRBJ1-2 14 NA TRBV5-5 ASSFGRIGLLNGYT
TRBJ1-6 14 NA TRBV19 ASSGGDGSYNSPLH
TRBJ1-4 13 TRBD1 TRBV25-1 ASTRTGTGVEKLF
TRBJ2-7 14 TRBD2 TRBV6-1 ASSGPGLAGTYEQY
TRBJ1-5 12 TRBD1 TRBV6-5 ASGIGQDNQPQH
TRBJ1-1 13 NA TRBV29-1 SVYPPPDKDTEAF
TRBJ1-1 11 NA TRBV2 ASSFRRDTEAF
TRBJ2-7 14 NA TRBV5-1 ASSLAVSAARDEQY
TRBJ1-2 11 NA TRBV9 ASSTRVDYGYT
TRBJ1-5 13 NA TRBV4-1 ASSQDRETGQPQH
TRBJ1-1 13 NA TRBV11-3 ASSPARGPNTEAF
TRBJ1-6 12 TRBD1 TRBV2 ASSQDRVDSPLH
TRBJ1-2 13 TRBD1 TRBV7-9 ASRGTLDRADGYT
TRBJ2-1 14 NA TRBV6-5 ASSYSGHSSYNEQF
TRBJ2-5 16 NA TRBV14 ASSREEGGITGEETQY
TRBJ2-7 12 TRBD2 TRBV10-1 ASSDTTSGYEQY
TRBJ2-5 14 NA TRBV21-1 ASSGAPKKGQETQY